A single sample is the source of the 28 T cell receptor beta chains below, sequenced in a study of human versus mouse CDR3 diversity and MHC coevolution. Assay used: immunoSEQ multiplex PCR; TCRdb lists only in-frame clones, some missing. Here the sample spans tens of thousands of clones, 90% to 95% being singletons. The material sequenced was naive CD4+ T cells from blood. Subset reported: CD45RO-negative CD62L-positive naive CD4 T cells. These receptors came from a person aged 25 to 69 in good health.

The CDR3 coding sequence is TGTGCCAGCAGCTTTGACACTAACACCGGGGAGCTGTTTTTT. Translating it yields CASSFDTNTGELFF. The chain joins TRBV7-3 to TRBJ2-2; unclear D gene. There are 14 residues in the CDR3. Germline V gene sequence: CDR1 SGHTA, CDR2 FQGTGA. V was shortened by 3 bases and J by 2 bases, with 7 bases between the two germline ends.

This clone appeared once. The chain uses TRBV5-1 and TRBJ2-5; possible D gene TRBD2, 5 bases. This CDR3 is 13 amino acids long. Deletions cut 4 bases from V and 5 bases from J, with 12 bases between. Germline CDR1 is SGHRS and CDR2 is YFSETQ. Written as DNA, the CDR3 is TGCGCCAGCAGCGGGAGCCTGGGGGAGACCCAGTACTTC. As protein: CASSGSLGETQYF.

This chain connects TRBV5-6 to TRBJ2-7; no clear D. Germline V lookup: CDR1 SGHDT, CDR2 YYEEEE. The CDR3 has 13 amino acids. The V end lost 0 bases, the J end lost 2 bases, and 6 bases lay between the germline ends. CDR3 residues: CASSLGEAYEQYF. Written as DNA, the CDR3 is TGTGCCAGCAGCTTGGGCGAAGCCTACGAGCAGTACTTC.

CDR3 DNA: TGTGCCAGCAGCTTACCCGGCAGGGACTATGGCTACACCTTC. Translated: CASSLPGRDYGYTF. The J gene is TRBJ1-2, the V gene TRBV5-4; possibly TRBD1 for D (5 bases). The germline CDR1 and CDR2 sequences are SGHNT and YYREEE (reference sequence). The CDR3 is made up of 14 amino acids. V was shortened by 2 bases and J by 3 bases, with 11 bases between the two germline ends. Looking up the rest from reference TRBV5-4 and TRBJ1-2 gives the full variable domain: ETGVTQSPTHLIKTRGQQVTLRCSSQSGHNTVSWYQQALGQGPQFIFQYYREEENGRGNFPPRFSGLQFPNYSSELNVNALELDDSALYLCASSLPGRDYGYTFGSGTRLTVV.

The gene calls are TRBV19 and TRBJ1-6, with D perhaps matching TRBD1 (6 bases). V was shortened by 5 bases and J by 9 bases, with 23 bases between the two germline ends. The germline V gene has CDR1 LNHDA and CDR2 SQIVND (reference sequence). The CDR3 loop spans 17 amino acids. CDR3 nucleotides: TGTGCCAGTAGTGTCAACCCTCTGGGGGCAGGACGTTCACCCCTCCACTTT. Translating it yields CASSVNPLGAGRSPLHF.

The chain is built from TRBV29-1 and TRBJ1-1; D gene uncertain. The CDR3 has 11 amino acids. CDR1 SQVTM and CDR2 ANQGSEA come from the germline V gene. V was cut by 4 bases and J by 6 bases, with 9 bases left in between. CDR3 in amino acids: CSVVGGPEAFF. For the CDR3, the DNA is TGCAGCGTTGTAGGCGGGCCTGAAGCTTTCTTT.

The chain combines TRBV21-1 with TRBJ1-4. TRBV21-1 is classified as a pseudogene. The CDR3 is 12 residues long. CDR3: CASSIPVEKLFF. The DNA for the CDR3 is TGTGCCAGCAGCATCCCTGTTGAAAAACTGTTTTTT.

The chain couples TRBV7-3 to TRBJ2-1; D is unclear. There are 16 residues in the CDR3. The V end lost 1 base, the J end lost 2 bases, and 12 bases lay between the germline ends. The germline CDR1 and CDR2 sequences are SGHTA and FQGTGA. CDR3 loop: CASSLRATQAYNEQFF. The CDR3 nucleotides are TGTGCCAGCAGCTTAAGGGCTACCCAAGCCTACAATGAGCAGTTCTTC.

The J gene is TRBJ2-1, the V gene TRBV4-3; TRBD2 aligns across 11 bases. The germline gives CDR1 LGHNA, CDR2 YSLEER. This CDR3 is built from 16 residues. V dropped 1 base and J dropped 7; count of bases not matched to a gene: 6. CDR3 region: CASSQVLAGGGNEQFF. In DNA form, the CDR3 reads TGCGCCAGCAGCCAAGTGTTAGCGGGAGGGGGGAATGAGCAGTTCTTC.

Remarks on this clone: Relative to the germline gene, one junction end is altered; a read error may explain this. Distinct nucleotide sequences in the sample also encode this CDR3. The V and J genes are TRBV7-2 and TRBJ2-5, with D perhaps matching TRBD2 (6 bases). The CDR3 contains 14 residues. Germline V gene lookup returns CDR1 SGHTA and CDR2 FQGNSA. This CDR3 reads CASSPPPGRETQYF. The CDR3 DNA reads TGCGCCAGCAGCCCGCCGCCAGGGAGGGAGACCCAGTACTTC.

The chain combines TRBV5-5 with TRBJ1-6; no definite D call. V lost 7 bases and J 0 bases, leaving 11 bases between the germline ends. From germline, CDR1 is SGHKS and CDR2 YYEKEE (reference sequence). The CDR3 sequence is 15 residues long. CDR3 in DNA: TGTGCCAGCCAGAGGGATAGCTCCTATAATTCACCCCTCCACTTT. Protein product: CASQRDSSYNSPLHF.

The rearrangement uses TRBV2 and TRBJ1-2, with TRBD1 matching 9 bases. Germline V gene lookup returns CDR1 SNHLY and CDR2 FYNNEI. CDR3 size: 13 residues. Unmatched junction bases numbered 4, after V lost 4 bases and J lost 7 bases. The CDR3 DNA sequence: TGTGCCAGCAGTGTGGGACAGGGATCTGGCTACACCTTC. Protein: CASSVGQGSGYTF.

This rearrangement joins TRBV9 to TRBJ2-7, with D maybe TRBD1 (6 bases). Germline V gene lookup returns CDR1 SGDLS and CDR2 YYNGEE. V was shortened by 2 bases and J by 2 bases, with 8 bases between the two germline ends. The CDR3 length is 13 residues. This chain's CDR3 is CASSVGQPYEQYF. DNA for the CDR3: TGTGCCAGCAGCGTTGGACAGCCCTACGAGCAGTACTTC.

J is TRBJ2-2 and V is TRBV11-2; 8 bases fit TRBD2. Germline V gene sequence: CDR1 SGHAT, CDR2 FQNNGV. The V segment lost 5 bases and the J segment 3 bases; nucleotides outside the gene matches: 8. This CDR3 has 16 amino acids. In nucleotides, the CDR3 is TGTGCCAGCAGCATCCGCGGGGGGACGGACACCGGGGAGCTGTTTTTT. It codes for CASSIRGGTDTGELFF.

The chain recombines TRBV18 with TRBJ1-5, with D possibly being TRBD1 (5 bases). Trimming removed 3 bases at V and 7 bases at J, with 13 bases between. The CDR3 spans 14 residues. Germline CDR1 reads KGHSH; CDR2 reads LQKENI. The CDR3 region has the DNA TGTGCCAGCTCACCGAACAGGCTATCCCAGCCCCAGCATTTT. Its protein product is CASSPNRLSQPQHF.

The chain has TRBV5-1 and TRBJ2-7; D may be TRBD1 (7 bases). Germline V CDR1 and CDR2: SGHRS, YFSETQ. The V end lost 3 bases, the J end lost 1 base, and 11 bases lay between the germline ends. This CDR3 is built from 14 residues. For the CDR3, the DNA is TGCGCCAGCAGCTCGCGGGACAGTTCCTACGAGCAGTACTTC. Translated, it gives CASSSRDSSYEQYF.

The chain has TRBV18 and TRBJ2-7, with TRBD1 identical over 8 bases. V lost 2 bases to trimming and J lost 1 base; unmatched junction nucleotides: 1. Germline V lookup: CDR1 KGHSH, CDR2 LQKENI. The length of the CDR3 is 14 residues. The CDR3 DNA is TGTGCCAGCTCACCAGGGACAGGTTCCTACGAGCAGTACTTC. It yields the protein CASSPGTGSYEQYF. The full variable domain, with the rest looked up from reference TRBV18 and TRBJ2-7, is NAGVMQNPRHLVRRRGQEARLRCSPMKGHSHVYWYRQLPEEGLKFMVYLQKENIIDESGMPKERFSAEFPKEGPSILRIQQVVRGDSAAYFCASSPGTGSYEQYFGPGTRLTVT.

The V and J genes are TRBV7-2 and TRBJ1-5; TRBD1 is a possible D gene (6 bases). CDR1 SGHTA and CDR2 FQGNSA come from the germline V gene. V lost 5 bases to trimming and J lost 0 bases, with 23 bases between them. The CDR3 has 19 amino acids. CDR3 sequence (DNA): TGTGCCAGCAGCCCACGAACATTGGACAGACCACGTAGCAATCAGCCCCAGCATTTT. This sequence encodes CASSPRTLDRPRSNQPQHF.

The V and J genes are TRBV28 and TRBJ2-3, with 9 bases aligning to TRBD2. The length of the CDR3 is 16 residues. Looked up from germline, CDR1 is MDHEN and CDR2 is SYDVKM. J gave up 1 base and V 4 bases, and 6 bases lay outside the gene matches. CDR3 in DNA: TGTGCCAGCAGTTGGCGGGAGGGCCGTGGCACAGATACGCAGTATTTT. Protein product: CASSWREGRGTDTQYF.

Details on this clone: This CDR3 is also generated by other DNA sequences in the sample. The chain joins TRBV12-5 to TRBJ2-1; a possible D gene is TRBD1 (5 bases). The germline V gene has CDR1 LGHNT and CDR2 FRNRAP. V gave up 1 base and J gave up 3 bases, with 10 bases separating them. The CDR3 extends over 15 amino acids. The CDR3 DNA reads TGTGCTAGTGGTTTGGGGCAGGGTTTCTACAATGAGCAGTTCTTC. Its protein product is CASGLGQGFYNEQFF. The entire variable domain, with the rest obtained from reference TRBV12-5 and TRBJ2-1, is as follows: DARVTQTPRHKVTEMGQEVTMRCQPILGHNTVFWYRQTMMQGLELLAYFRNRAPLDDSGMPKDRFSAEMPDATLATLKIQPSEPRDSAVYFCASGLGQGFYNEQFFGPGTRLTVL.

V and J are TRBV19 and TRBJ1-4; 9 bases align to TRBD1. Trimming took 6 bases from V and 6 from J; bases not matched to a gene: 5. This CDR3 has 14 residues. Germline V lookup: CDR1 LNHDA, CDR2 SQIVND (reference sequence). CDR3 sequence reads: CASSRTGADEKLFF. CDR3 sequence (DNA): TGTGCCAGTAGCCGGACAGGGGCAGATGAAAAACTGTTTTTT.

V gene TRBV5-4 combines with J gene TRBJ1-6, with 8 positions matching TRBD1. Germline trimming cut 4 bases from V and 7 bases from J; bases unmatched to any gene: 7. CDR1 and CDR2 (germline): SGHNT, YYREEE (reference sequence). CDR3 size: 15 residues. The CDR3 region has the DNA TGTGCCAGCAGCCGAGGACAGGGTGCGAATTCACCCCTCCACTTT. Translation gives CASSRGQGANSPLHF.

This clone appeared a single time. V and J are TRBV6-5 and TRBJ2-7; TRBD2 might be the D (5 bases). V gave up 3 bases and J gave up 3 bases, with 18 bases separating them. The CDR3 has 16 residues. CDR1 is MNHEY and CDR2 is SVGAGI in the germline V gene. The CDR3 region is CASSYTSMGSGYEQYF. In nucleotides, the CDR3 is TGTGCCAGCAGTTATACTAGTATGGGGAGCGGCTACGAGCAGTACTTC.

The chain carries TRBV4-3 and TRBJ1-6; TRBD1 agrees at 8 bases. Trimming cost V 6 bases and J 8 bases; bases outside gene matches: 6. Germline V CDR1 and CDR2: LGHNA, YSLEER. The CDR3 loop spans 14 amino acids. The CDR3 region has the DNA TGCGCCAGCAGTACAGGGGGAAGGGATTCACCCCTCCACTTT. The encoded protein is CASSTGGRDSPLHF.

V usage is TRBV6-1 and J usage is TRBJ2-3; D not resolved. V was trimmed by 4 bases and J by 4 bases, leaving 3 bases between them. CDR1 is MNHNS and CDR2 is SASEGT in the germline V gene. The CDR3 length is 11 residues. CDR3 bases: TGTGCCAGCAGTGTCGCAGATACGCAGTATTTT. Residues: CASSVADTQYF.

This clone was seen once. The chain has TRBV6-1 and TRBJ2-7; 7 bases match TRBD1. The germline V gene encodes CDR1 MNHNS and CDR2 SASEGT. The V gene end was trimmed by 8 bases and the J gene end by 1 base; junction bases not matched to a gene: 8. The CDR3 loop spans 14 amino acids. The CDR3 spells CASDRTGTSYEQYF. DNA of the CDR3: TGTGCCAGCGATCGGACAGGTACATCCTACGAGCAGTACTTC.

The genes are TRBV7-2 and TRBJ1-4; 8 nucleotides align to TRBD1. Germline lookup yields CDR1 SGHTA and CDR2 FQGNSA. There are 15 residues in the CDR3. V trimming: 1 base; J trimming: 6 bases; junction bases outside the gene matches: 4. The CDR3 region has the DNA TGTGCCAGCAGCTTAGGGACAGGGATTCATGAAAAACTGTTTTTT. Translation: CASSLGTGIHEKLFF.

The chain has TRBV5-4 and TRBJ2-3, with D maybe TRBD1 (6 bases). The CDR3 spans 14 residues. Germline V CDR1 and CDR2: SGHNT, YYREEE (reference sequence). The ends were cut back, 1 base at V and 6 bases at J, with 12 bases in the middle. CDR3 loop: CASSLKQGGDTQYF. The CDR3, as DNA: TGTGCCAGCAGCTTGAAACAGGGCGGCGATACGCAGTATTTT.